The 13 T cell receptor beta chains presented below share a single source sample, sequenced in a study of OX40 agonist ivuxolimab in advanced cancers. Generated by immunoSEQ multiplex PCR, the TCRdb table keeps only in-frame clones and is missing some. The repertoire consists of some 100,000 clones, with less than 90% occurring once and the leading ten covering 0.75% to 0.95%. The sequencing here drew on CD4+ or CD8+ T cells sorted from blood, taken in a trial of the OX40 agonist ivuxolimab. All receptors derive from an adult with an advanced solid tumor such as melanoma, head and neck, liver or kidney cancer.

This clone was found once. The gene calls are TRBV10-2 and TRBJ2-1; 11 bases fit TRBD2. V was clipped by 6 bases and J by 4 bases; unmatched bases: 2. From germline, CDR1 is WSHSY and CDR2 SAAADI. The CDR3 length is 14 residues. The CDR3 reads CASSRTSGYNEQFF. In DNA, the CDR3 is TGCGCCAGCAGCCGGACTAGCGGGTACAATGAGCAGTTCTTC.

The chain uses TRBV2 and TRBJ1-2; tentatively, D is TRBD1 (5 bases). V lost 6 bases, J lost 0 bases, and 11 bases lay in between. Germline V gives CDR1 SNHLY, CDR2 FYNNEI. This CDR3 comprises 14 residues. CDR3 region: CASRTVGANYGYTF. For the CDR3, the DNA is TGTGCCAGCAGGACAGTAGGAGCTAACTATGGCTACACCTTC.

In its sample, this clone was seen a few times. V usage is TRBV4-1 and J usage is TRBJ2-3; 9 bases fit TRBD1. V dropped 5 bases and J dropped 6; count of bases not matched to a gene: 6. There are 14 residues in the CDR3. Germline V gene data show CDR1 as MGHRA and CDR2 as YSYEKL. CDR3 region: CASSGGTGTDTQYF. CDR3 coding DNA: TGCGCCAGCAGCGGCGGGACAGGGACTGATACGCAGTATTTT.

A note on this clone: Other DNA sequences of this sample code for an identical CDR3. The J gene is TRBJ2-1, the V gene TRBV18; TRBD2 matches 15 bases. CDR1 is KGHSH and CDR2 is LQKENI in the germline V gene. The junction had 1 base not matched to a gene; V was cut back by 3 bases and J by 7 bases. The CDR3 is 15 amino acids. CDR3 region: CASSPGLAGGNEQFF. CDR3 nucleotide sequence: TGTGCCAGCTCACCCGGACTAGCGGGAGGGAATGAGCAGTTCTTC. The variable domain in full, with the rest retrieved from reference TRBV18 and TRBJ2-1, is NAGVMQNPRHLVRRRGQEARLRCSPMKGHSHVYWYRQLPEEGLKFMVYLQKENIIDESGMPKERFSAEFPKEGPSILRIQQVVRGDSAAYFCASSPGLAGGNEQFFGPGTRLTVL.

The J gene is TRBJ2-3, the V gene TRBV11-2; TRBD2 is a possible D gene (6 bases). The germline gives CDR1 SGHAT, CDR2 FQNNGV. The CDR3 contains 12 residues. V was clipped by 5 bases and J by 3 bases, with 6 bases between them. The CDR3 DNA sequence: TGTGCCAGCAGCCGGGGGACAGATACGCAGTATTTT. Translated, it gives CASSRGTDTQYF.

The V gene is TRBV2, the J gene TRBJ2-7; D gene uncertain. The CDR3 totals 13 residues. The germline CDR1 and CDR2 sequences are SNHLY and FYNNEI. Trimming left V 2 bases short and J 2 bases short, with 7 bases between. This CDR3 is CASSELPTYEQYF. The CDR3 DNA reads TGTGCCAGCAGTGAACTTCCCACCTACGAGCAGTACTTC.

The rearrangement joins TRBV5-6 to TRBJ2-7; D uncertain. The germline gives CDR1 SGHDT, CDR2 YYEEEE. This CDR3 is 14 amino acids long. Trimming stripped 2 bases from V and 5 bases from J, with 14 bases between. CDR3 in amino acids: CASSFGRSDHEQYV. The CDR3 region has the DNA TGTGCCAGCAGCTTCGGTAGGAGCGACCACGAGCAGTACGTC.

The V and J genes are TRBV27 and TRBJ2-1, with 7 nucleotides matching TRBD1. This CDR3 contains 18 residues. Unmatched junction bases numbered 13, after V lost 3 bases and J lost 2 bases. Germline-derived CDR1 and CDR2 are MNHEY and SMNVEV (reference sequence). The CDR3 DNA is TGTGCCAGCAGTTTCCTCCCCCAGGGACAGTTTACCTACAATGAGCAGTTCTTC. Translating gives CASSFLPQGQFTYNEQFF.

The chain has TRBV5-1 and TRBJ2-7, with D possibly being TRBD1 or TRBD2 (5 bases each). V lost 0 bases to trimming and J lost 4 bases, with 20 bases between them. The CDR3 is 17 residues long. From germline, CDR1 is SGHRS and CDR2 YFSETQ. The CDR3 DNA reads as TGCGCCAGCAGCTTGGGATTCCTTGGGACGGGCGGATACGAGCAGTACTTC. Protein: CASSLGFLGTGGYEQYF.

The rearrangement joins TRBV7-8 to TRBJ1-5; TRBD1 might be the D (6 bases). This CDR3 comprises 17 residues. Trimming cost V 5 bases and J 4 bases, with 21 bases left between them. Germline CDR1 and CDR2: SGHVS and FQNEAQ. CDR3 sequence reads: CASSLNRVIAPNQPQHF. The DNA of the CDR3 is TGTGCCAGCAGCCTAAACAGGGTAATAGCCCCGAATCAGCCCCAGCATTTT.

V usage is TRBV11-2 and J usage is TRBJ1-3, with D unclear. There are 14 residues in the CDR3. Germline values: CDR1 SGHAT, CDR2 FQNNGV. Trimming cost V 3 bases and J 1 base, with 7 bases left between them. CDR3 coding DNA: TGTGCCAGCAGCTTGGGTCAATCTGGAAACACCATATATTTT. Encoded protein: CASSLGQSGNTIYF.

The rearrangement joins TRBV7-8 to TRBJ2-1; D may match TRBD1 or TRBD2 (5 bases each). V lost 8 bases and J 3 bases, leaving 14 bases between the germline ends. The CDR3 runs 14 residues. Germline values: CDR1 SGHVS, CDR2 FQNEAQ. The CDR3 loop reads CASGREGRYNEQFF. In nucleotides, the CDR3 is TGTGCCAGCGGTCGTGAGGGGCGCTACAATGAGCAGTTCTTC.

In this sample, this clone turned up once. The gene calls are TRBV11-1 and TRBJ2-1; the match to TRBD2 covers 9 bases. Looked up from germline, CDR1 is SGHAT and CDR2 is FQDESV (reference sequence). This CDR3 region has 16 residues. V lost 1 base and J lost 4; bases outside the gene matches: 5. CDR3 loop: CASSLGGRATYNEQFF. CDR3 DNA: TGTGCCAGCAGCTTAGGCGGGAGGGCCACATACAATGAGCAGTTCTTC.